This is a list of T cell receptor beta chains from one sample in a study of response to subunit inactivated influenza vaccine. TCRdb fed the RT-PCR reads into MiXCR, producing one record per CDR3 protein. The data contain around 180,000 distinct CDR3 sequences, 7.5% to 10% of them singletons. Sequencing was performed on non-naive T cells sorted from PBMCs, taken on the day of vaccination. These receptor sequences come from a man between 50 and 59 years old who received an inactivated influenza vaccine. Each CDR3 is given with its conserved first and last residue. Fields, in order: D gene, V gene, CDR3 protein. D genes are given only for firm matches.

TRBD2,TRBV12-3/TRBV12-4,CASSLGLAGEQETQYF
TRBD2,TRBV7-8,CASSQGTSGRRNEQFF
TRBD2,TRBV20-1,CSASPPGTTFYNEQFF
.,TRBV25-1,CASNPQGTAYEQYF
TRBD2,TRBV28,CASSLNSGLSSYEQYF
TRBD2,TRBV28,CASNLGTISGANVLTF
.,TRBV5-5,CASSLLVGVHNEQFF
TRBD1,TRBV7-2,CASSLSQGANYGYTF
TRBD2,TRBV5-1,CASSLTGTRNTGELFF
TRBD1,TRBV18,CASSPGTGAAGAEQYF
.,TRBV15,CATSIPGLNTEAFF
TRBD1,TRBV29-1,CSSDRDPYEQYF
TRBD2,TRBV15,CATSRDPSGGAETQYF
.,TRBV4-3,CASSENSQLVVGELFF
.,TRBV7-2,CASSFMTWGHNEQFF
.,TRBV7-6,CASSLETTRAQHSNQPQHF
.,TRBV6-2/TRBV6-3,CASSYSRVDTGELFF
.,TRBV18,CASSPPLGEQYF
.,TRBV4-3,CASSQGEWETQYF
TRBD2,TRBV10-3,CAISESIAGDNEQFF
.,TRBV4-2,CASSAIPQAPDSNEQFF
TRBD2,TRBV12-3/TRBV12-4,CASRPSGGASTDTQYF